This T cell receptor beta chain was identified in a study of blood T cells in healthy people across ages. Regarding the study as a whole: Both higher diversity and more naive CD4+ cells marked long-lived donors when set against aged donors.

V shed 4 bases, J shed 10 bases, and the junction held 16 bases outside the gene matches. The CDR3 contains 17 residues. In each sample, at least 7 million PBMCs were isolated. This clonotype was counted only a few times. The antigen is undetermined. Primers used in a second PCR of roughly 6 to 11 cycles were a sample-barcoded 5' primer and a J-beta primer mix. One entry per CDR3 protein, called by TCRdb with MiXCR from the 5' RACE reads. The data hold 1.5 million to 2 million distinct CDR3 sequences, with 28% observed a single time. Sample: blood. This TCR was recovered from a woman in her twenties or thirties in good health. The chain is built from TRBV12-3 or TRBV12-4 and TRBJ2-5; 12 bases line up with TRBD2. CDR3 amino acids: CASSSWTSGTFKMSQYF. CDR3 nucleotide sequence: TGTGCCAGCAGTTCGTGGACTAGCGGGACCTTCAAGATGAGCCAGTACTTC.